These 2 T cell receptor beta chains came from one sample sequenced in a study of CD8+ T cells in alopecia areata. Treatment meaning: oral pan-JAK inhibitor, 5-10 mg twice daily. Reverse transcribed after extraction, RNA yielded cDNA as the sequencing template. The table came from immunoSEQ multiplex PCR; TCRdb's copy has only in-frame clones and leaves some out. This table has about 150,000 clones, under 70% appearing once. Sequences were derived from CD4+ T cells sorted from blood, sampled at week 4, from a patient treated with tofacitinib. The source of these receptors is a human donor with alopecia areata.

CDR3 sequence reads: CAWSRTGLNQPQHF. DNA of the CDR3: TGTGCCTGGAGTCGGACAGGTCTCAATCAGCCCCAGCATTTT. V and J are TRBV30 and TRBJ1-5; 7 positions match TRBD1. Unmatched junction bases numbered 4, after V lost 2 bases and J lost 3 bases. CDR1 is GTSNPN and CDR2 is SVGIG in the germline V gene (reference sequence). The CDR3 runs 14 residues.

This sequence joins TRBV5-4 and TRBJ2-6; D is unclear. Germline V CDR1 and CDR2: SGHNT, YYREEE (reference sequence). This CDR3 is 18 amino acids long. The V and J ends lost 5 bases and 0 bases respectively, with 18 bases between them. In DNA form, the CDR3 reads TGTGCCAGCAGTTCGCTAGGGCAGGCAAGCTCTGGGGCCAACGTCCTGACTTTC. Protein: CASSSLGQASSGANVLTF.